These T cell receptor beta chains were read from a single sample in a study of T cells in Graves' hyperthyroidism and ophthalmopathy. TCRdb recomputed calls from the multiplex PCR reads with MiXCR, one row per CDR3 protein. Here the sample spans around 300,000 distinct CDR3 sequences, around 15% being singletons. The sequenced sample consisted of blood. The receptors were gathered from a woman in her thirties or forties with Graves' ophthalmopathy. Both conserved end residues are part of each CDR3. The D gene is left open where the match is weak. Clone sizes are given selectively: once, few, many, or a class where the clone is expanded.

clone_size: many
j_call: TRBJ1-1
v_call: TRBV28
d_call: TRBD1
cdr3_aa: CASSPGGGNTEAFF
cdr3_nt: TGTGCCAGCAGTCCAGGGGGGGGGAACACTGAAGCTTTCTTT

clone_size: few
j_call: TRBJ2-1
v_call: TRBV5-1
d_call: TRBD2
cdr3_aa: CASSFLAGGPSSYNEQFF
cdr3_nt: TGCGCCAGCAGCTTCCTAGCGGGGGGCCCTAGCTCCTACAATGAGCAGTTCTTC

clone_size: many
j_call: TRBJ1-1
v_call: TRBV12-3/TRBV12-4
d_call: TRBD1
cdr3_aa: CASSSIRDRGQNTEAFF
cdr3_nt: TGTGCCAGCAGTTCTATCCGGGACAGGGGTCAGAACACTGAAGCTTTCTTT

clone_size: -
j_call: TRBJ1-3
v_call: TRBV4-1
d_call: -
cdr3_aa: CASSQQNRVDSGNTIYF
cdr3_nt: TGCGCCAGCAGCCAACAAAACAGGGTTGACTCTGGAAACACCATATATTTT

clone_size: many
j_call: TRBJ2-7
v_call: TRBV2
d_call: TRBD1
cdr3_aa: CASTDEGQGRTYEQYF
cdr3_nt: TGTGCCAGCACCGATGAGGGACAGGGCAGGACCTACGAGCAGTACTTC

clone_size: few
j_call: TRBJ2-3
v_call: TRBV7-9
d_call: -
cdr3_aa: CASSQLDSPDTQYF
cdr3_nt: TGTGCCAGCAGCCAATTAGACTCGCCAGATACGCAGTATTTT

clone_size: many
j_call: TRBJ1-1
v_call: TRBV27
d_call: -
cdr3_aa: CASSLKRYTEAFF
cdr3_nt: TGTGCCAGCAGTTTAAAGAGGTACACTGAAGCTTTCTTT

clone_size: -
j_call: TRBJ2-1
v_call: TRBV20-1
d_call: -
cdr3_aa: CSARGRGYNEQFF
cdr3_nt: TGCAGTGCTAGAGGGCGGGGCTACAATGAGCAGTTCTTC

clone_size: many
j_call: TRBJ2-4
v_call: TRBV2
d_call: -
cdr3_aa: CASSDTGAAKNIQYF
cdr3_nt: TGTGCCAGCAGTGATACGGGGGCAGCCAAAAACATTCAGTACTTC

clone_size: many
j_call: TRBJ2-2
v_call: TRBV10-3
d_call: -
cdr3_aa: CAISDLGATGELFF
cdr3_nt: TGTGCCATCAGTGATCTGGGGGCGACCGGGGAGCTGTTTTTT

clone_size: -
j_call: TRBJ1-6
v_call: TRBV14
d_call: -
cdr3_aa: CASSRETANSPLHF
cdr3_nt: TGTGCCAGCAGCCGGGAGACAGCTAATTCACCCCTCCACTTT

clone_size: many
j_call: TRBJ2-5
v_call: TRBV28
d_call: TRBD2
cdr3_aa: CASSRMGLALGETQYF
cdr3_nt: TGTGCCAGCAGCAGGATGGGACTAGCGCTTGGAGAGACCCAGTACTTC

clone_size: few
j_call: TRBJ2-2
v_call: TRBV27
d_call: -
cdr3_aa: CASSLRIQVVPGELFF
cdr3_nt: TGTGCCAGCAGTTTGCGGATCCAGGTAGTCCCCGGGGAGCTGTTTTTT

clone_size: -
j_call: TRBJ2-1
v_call: TRBV10-3
d_call: TRBD2
cdr3_aa: CAISLGSGGSEQFF
cdr3_nt: TGTGCCATCAGTTTGGGTAGCGGGGGCAGTGAGCAGTTCTTC

clone_size: many
j_call: TRBJ2-5
v_call: TRBV14
d_call: -
cdr3_aa: CASSPRDYQETQYF
cdr3_nt: TGTGCCAGCAGCCCCCGGGACTACCAAGAGACCCAGTACTTC

clone_size: many
j_call: TRBJ1-2
v_call: TRBV10-3
d_call: -
cdr3_aa: CAISERASATF
cdr3_nt: TGTGCCATCAGTGAAAGGGCTTCGGCCACCTTC